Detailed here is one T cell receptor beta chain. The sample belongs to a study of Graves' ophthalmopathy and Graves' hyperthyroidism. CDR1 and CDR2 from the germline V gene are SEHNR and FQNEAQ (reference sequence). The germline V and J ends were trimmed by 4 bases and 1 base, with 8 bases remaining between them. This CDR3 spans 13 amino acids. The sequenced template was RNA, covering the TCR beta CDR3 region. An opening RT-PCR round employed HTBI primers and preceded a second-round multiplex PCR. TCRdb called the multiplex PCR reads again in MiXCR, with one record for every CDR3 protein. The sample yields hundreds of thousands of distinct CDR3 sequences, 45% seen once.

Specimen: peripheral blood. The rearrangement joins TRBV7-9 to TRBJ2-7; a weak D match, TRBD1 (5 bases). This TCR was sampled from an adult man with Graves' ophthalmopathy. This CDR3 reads CASSSRVSYEQYF. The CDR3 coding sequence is TGTGCCAGCAGCTCCAGGGTTTCCTACGAGCAGTACTTC.